These 12 T cell receptor beta chains were all obtained from the same sample, sequenced in a study of cytomegalovirus exposure and HLA in healthy donors. The PCR ran on 60 Vbeta and 13 Jbeta primers. TCRdb's table, derived via immunoSEQ multiplex PCR, lists solely in-frame clones and lacks some. The table includes some 220,000 clones, around 78% detected once. Sequenced: PBMCs. The receptors were sampled from a boy between 10 and 17 years old in good health and CMV-seronegative.

The gene calls are TRBV18 and TRBJ2-7; D unresolved. V was trimmed by 6 bases and J by 4 bases, leaving 13 bases between them. Germline V gene data show CDR1 as KGHSH and CDR2 as LQKENI. The CDR3 consists of 13 residues. The DNA for the CDR3 is TGTGCCAGCTCGCCAAGAGGTGGGTACGAGCAGTACTTC. This encodes CASSPRGGYEQYF.

This clone was found a few times. The J gene is TRBJ1-5, the V gene TRBV6-5; D gene unclear. The V gene's germline CDR1 is MNHEY and CDR2 SVGAGI. There are 15 residues in the CDR3. The V gene lost 0 bases and the J gene lost 9 bases, with 15 bases spanning the gap. The CDR3 nucleotides are TGTGCCAGCAGTTACTCGGGAGAGTCCATCCCGCCCCAGCATTTT. Amino acids: CASSYSGESIPPQHF.

This clone was found a few times. The V call is TRBV6-5, the J call TRBJ2-7; D not resolved. The CDR3 length is 13 residues. The germline V and J ends were trimmed by 7 bases and 3 bases, with 13 bases remaining between them. Germline assignment: CDR1 MNHEY and CDR2 SVGAGI. The DNA for the CDR3 is TGTGCCAGCACCCCACCCCTCAGCTACGAGCAGTACTTC. Residues: CASTPPLSYEQYF.

The J gene is TRBJ2-7, the V gene TRBV29-1, with TRBD1 matching over 11 bases. The CDR3 loop spans 18 amino acids. V dropped 6 bases and J dropped 1; count of bases not matched to a gene: 17. From germline, CDR1 is SQVTM and CDR2 ANQGSEA. In DNA, the CDR3 is TGCAGCGTCAAACGAGCCCCGGACAGGGGGCGGACTTCCTACGAGCAGTACTTC. Protein sequence: CSVKRAPDRGRTSYEQYF.

With regard to this clone: This sample also contains other DNA sequences that code for the same CDR3. The chain carries TRBV11-2 and TRBJ2-2, with TRBD2 matching 12 bases. CDR1 and CDR2 from the germline V gene are SGHAT and FQNNGV. This CDR3 is built from 16 residues. V dropped 6 bases and J dropped 6; count of bases not matched to a gene: 8. This chain's CDR3 is CASRILAGGSAGELFF. CDR3 nucleotides: TGTGCCAGCAGGATACTAGCGGGGGGCAGCGCCGGGGAGCTGTTTTTT.

This chain joins TRBV18 and TRBJ2-7, with 11 bases aligning to TRBD2. This CDR3 spans 18 amino acids. CDR1 and CDR2 from the germline V gene are KGHSH and LQKENI. Germline trimming cut 1 base from V and 4 bases from J; bases unmatched to any gene: 12. CDR3 residues: CASSPQLAGAPIGYEQYF. The CDR3 nucleotides are TGTGCCAGCTCACCACAACTAGCGGGGGCACCCATAGGATACGAGCAGTACTTC.

There are a few counts of this clone. The rearrangement joins TRBV30 to TRBJ2-1, with 9 bases matching TRBD2. V shed 0 bases, J shed 6 bases, and the junction held 6 bases outside the gene matches. The germline V gene encodes CDR1 GTSNPN and CDR2 SVGIG (reference sequence). The CDR3 is 15 residues long. CDR3 DNA sequence: TGTGCCTGGAGTGTCGTTAGCGGGAGTGTCAATGAGCAGTTCTTC. Its translation: CAWSVVSGSVNEQFF.

V is TRBV5-1 and J is TRBJ2-1; 7 bases match TRBD1. The CDR3 has 16 residues. V was pared by 3 bases and J by 12 bases, with 18 bases of the junction left unmatched. Germline V lookup: CDR1 SGHRS, CDR2 YFSETQ. CDR3 DNA: TGCGCCAGCAGCTACCCGACAGGGCTGGGAACACGGGTGCAGTTCTTC. Translated: CASSYPTGLGTRVQFF.

This chain joins TRBV5-1 and TRBJ2-7, with 7 bases fitting TRBD2. V was pared by 0 bases and J by 3 bases, with 6 bases of the junction left unmatched. The CDR3 consists of 15 residues. Per germline, CDR1 SGHRS and CDR2 YFSETQ. In DNA, the CDR3 is TGCGCCAGCAGCTTGGCACCCGGGACTAACTACGAGCAGTACTTC. This gives the protein CASSLAPGTNYEQYF.

The CDR3 DNA sequence: TGTGCCAGCAGCGCTCTAGCCCAGACCCAGTACTTC. This gives the protein CASSALAQTQYF. The chain carries TRBV11-3 and TRBJ2-5; a possible D gene is TRBD2 (5 bases). The CDR3 sequence is 12 residues long. Germline loops: CDR1 SGHNT, CDR2 YENEEA. Trimming left V 5 bases short and J 6 bases short, with 10 bases between.

This chain links TRBV15 with TRBJ2-7; possibly TRBD2 for D (6 bases). The CDR3 is made up of 16 amino acids. Trimming took 3 bases from V and 0 from J, leaving 15 bases between them. The V gene's germline CDR1 is LNHNV and CDR2 YYDKDF (reference sequence). The chain's CDR3 is CATSSASGLSSYEQYF. CDR3 bases: TGTGCCACCAGCAGCGCCTCGGGACTGTCCTCCTACGAGCAGTACTTC.

The chain employs TRBV5-4 and TRBJ2-1; 8 nucleotides agree with TRBD2. The germline V gene encodes CDR1 SGHNT and CDR2 YYREEE (reference sequence). V lost 4 bases to trimming and J lost 5 bases; unmatched junction nucleotides: 2. This CDR3 is built from 13 residues. DNA for the CDR3: TGTGCCAGCAGCCGGGGGGGGGACAATGAGCAGTTCTTC. Protein sequence: CASSRGGDNEQFF.